This T cell receptor beta chain was observed in a study of T cell responses to AZD1222 COVID-19 vaccine. Produced via immunoSEQ multiplex PCR; TCRdb's table is partial and in-frame only. The sample carries about 270,000 clones, about 94% recorded once. A note on this clone: What it recognizes is unknown.

The CDR3 spans 13 residues. V was pared by 5 bases and J by 5 bases, with 10 bases between. Looked up from germline, CDR1 is MNHEY and CDR2 is SMNVEV (reference sequence). Study results and limitations: Among those given AZD1222, only six were seropositive at baseline. None of the repertoires were sampled until the peak T cell response had passed. Spike-specific TCR breadth rose after two AZD1222 doses, and depth rose as well.

The clonotype was recovered from an adult who received the AZD1222 COVID-19 vaccine. This chain joins TRBV27 and TRBJ1-5; D is ambiguous. The specimen was peripheral blood, collected 28 days after the second AZD1222 dose. As DNA, the CDR3 is TGTGCCAGCAGTCCAGGTGTATATCAGCCCCAGCATTTT. It yields the protein CASSPGVYQPQHF.